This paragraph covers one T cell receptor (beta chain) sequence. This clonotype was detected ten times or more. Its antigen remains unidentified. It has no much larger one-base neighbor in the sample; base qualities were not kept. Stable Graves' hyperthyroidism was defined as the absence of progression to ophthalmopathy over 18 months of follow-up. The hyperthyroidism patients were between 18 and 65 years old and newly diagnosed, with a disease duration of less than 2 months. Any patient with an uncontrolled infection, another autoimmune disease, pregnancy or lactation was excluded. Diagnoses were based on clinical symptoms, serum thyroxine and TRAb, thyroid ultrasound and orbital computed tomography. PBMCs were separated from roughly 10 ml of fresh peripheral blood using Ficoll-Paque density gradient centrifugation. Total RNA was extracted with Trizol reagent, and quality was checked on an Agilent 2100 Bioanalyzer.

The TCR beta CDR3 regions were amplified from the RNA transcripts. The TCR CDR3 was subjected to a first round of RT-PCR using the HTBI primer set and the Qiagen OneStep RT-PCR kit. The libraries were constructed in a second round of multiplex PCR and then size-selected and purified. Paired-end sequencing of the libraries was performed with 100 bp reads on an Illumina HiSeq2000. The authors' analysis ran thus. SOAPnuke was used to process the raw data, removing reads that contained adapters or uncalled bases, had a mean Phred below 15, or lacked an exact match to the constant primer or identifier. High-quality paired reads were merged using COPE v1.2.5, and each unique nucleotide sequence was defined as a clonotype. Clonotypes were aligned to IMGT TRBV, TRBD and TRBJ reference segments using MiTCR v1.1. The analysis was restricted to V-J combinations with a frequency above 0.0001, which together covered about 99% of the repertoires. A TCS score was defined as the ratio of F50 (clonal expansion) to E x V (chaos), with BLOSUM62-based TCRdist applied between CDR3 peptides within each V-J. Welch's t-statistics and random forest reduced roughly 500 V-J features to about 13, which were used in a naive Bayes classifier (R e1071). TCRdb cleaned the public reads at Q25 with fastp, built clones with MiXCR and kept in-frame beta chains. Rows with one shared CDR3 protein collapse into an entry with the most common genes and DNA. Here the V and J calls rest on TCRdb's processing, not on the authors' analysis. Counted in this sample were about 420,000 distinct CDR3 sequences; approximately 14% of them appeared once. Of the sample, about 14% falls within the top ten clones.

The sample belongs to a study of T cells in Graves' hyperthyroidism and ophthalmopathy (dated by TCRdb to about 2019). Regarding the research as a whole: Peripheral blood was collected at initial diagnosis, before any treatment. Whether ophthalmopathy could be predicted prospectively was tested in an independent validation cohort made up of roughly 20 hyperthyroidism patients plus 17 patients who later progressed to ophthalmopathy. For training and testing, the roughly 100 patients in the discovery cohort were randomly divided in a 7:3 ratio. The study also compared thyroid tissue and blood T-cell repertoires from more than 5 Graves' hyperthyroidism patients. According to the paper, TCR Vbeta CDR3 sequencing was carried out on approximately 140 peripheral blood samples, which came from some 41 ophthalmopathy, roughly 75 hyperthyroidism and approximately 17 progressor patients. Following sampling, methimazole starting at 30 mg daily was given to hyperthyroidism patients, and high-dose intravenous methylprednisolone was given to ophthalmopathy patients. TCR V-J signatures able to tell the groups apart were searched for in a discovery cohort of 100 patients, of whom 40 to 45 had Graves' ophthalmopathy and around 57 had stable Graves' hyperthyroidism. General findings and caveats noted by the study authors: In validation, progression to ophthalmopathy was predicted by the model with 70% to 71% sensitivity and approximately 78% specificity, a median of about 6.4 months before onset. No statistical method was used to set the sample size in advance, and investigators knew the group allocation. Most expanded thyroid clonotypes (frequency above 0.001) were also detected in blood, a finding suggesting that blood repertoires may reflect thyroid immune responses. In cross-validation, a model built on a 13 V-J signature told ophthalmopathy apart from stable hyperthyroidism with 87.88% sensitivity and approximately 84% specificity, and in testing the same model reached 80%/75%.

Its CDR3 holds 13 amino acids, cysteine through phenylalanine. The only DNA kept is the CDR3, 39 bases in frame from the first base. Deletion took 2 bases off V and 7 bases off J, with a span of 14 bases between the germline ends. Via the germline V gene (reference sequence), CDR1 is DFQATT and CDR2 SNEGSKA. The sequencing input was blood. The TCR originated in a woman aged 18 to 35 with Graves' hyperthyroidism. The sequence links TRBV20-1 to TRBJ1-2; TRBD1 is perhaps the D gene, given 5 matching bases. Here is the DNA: TGCAGTGCTAGACGGGACGGCGGTGGTGGCTACACCTTC. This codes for CSARRDGGGGYTF.